This TCR beta chain was found in a study of T cells in Graves' hyperthyroidism and ophthalmopathy (dated by TCRdb to between 2017 and 2020). About the study as a whole: Peripheral blood samples were taken at initial diagnosis, before any treatment was given. To identify distinguishing TCR V-J signatures, a discovery cohort of roughly 100 patients was used, comprising under 45 with Graves' ophthalmopathy and 57 with stable Graves' hyperthyroidism. Prospective prediction of ophthalmopathy was tested in an independent validation cohort of approximately 18 hyperthyroidism patients and 17 patients who later progressed to ophthalmopathy. The 90 to 100 discovery patients were randomly split 7:3 into training and test sets. In roughly six Graves' hyperthyroidism patients, the study also compared T-cell repertoires from thyroid tissue with T-cell repertoires from blood. After blood sampling, hyperthyroidism patients were treated with methimazole at a starting dose of 30 mg daily, and ophthalmopathy patients were treated with high-dose intravenous methylprednisolone. TCR Vbeta CDR3 sequencing of roughly 140 peripheral blood samples (under 45 ophthalmopathy, about 80 hyperthyroidism and approximately 17 progressor patients) is reported in the paper. The full study reports these points: Most expanded thyroid clonotypes (frequency above 0.001) were also detected in blood, suggesting blood repertoires may reflect thyroid immune responses. During validation, the model predicted progression to ophthalmopathy a median of around six months ahead of onset, with around 71% sensitivity and more than 72% specificity. Sample size was not statistically predetermined, and investigators were not blinded to group allocation. A 13 V-J signature model separated ophthalmopathy from stable hyperthyroidism, with approximately 87% sensitivity and 81% to 82% specificity in cross-validation and 80%/75% in testing.

TCR beta CDR3 regions were amplified from RNA transcripts. A first-round RT-PCR of the TCR CDR3 used the HTBI primer set with the Qiagen OneStep RT-PCR kit. Libraries were constructed in a second round of multiplex PCR, after which size selection and purification were carried out. The libraries were sequenced on an Illumina HiSeq2000 using paired-end 100 bp reads. The study's processing was this. Raw data were processed with SOAPnuke, discarding reads with adapters, uncalled bases, mean Phred below 15, or no exact constant-primer or identifier match. High-quality paired reads were merged using COPE v1.2.5, and each unique nucleotide sequence was defined as a clonotype. MiTCR v1.1 was used to align the clonotypes against IMGT TRBV, TRBD and TRBJ reference segments. Analysis was restricted to V-J combinations with a frequency above 0.0001, which covered about 99% of repertoires. A TCS score was defined as the ratio between F50 (clonal expansion) and ExV (chaos), using BLOSUM62-based TCRdist between CDR3 peptides within each V-J. Welch's t-statistics and random forest reduced just over 500 V-J features to 13, which were used in a naive Bayes classifier (R e1071). Thyroid-blood repertoire similarity was quantified with the Morisita-Horn index. TCRdb trimmed the raw reads at Q25, called clones with MiXCR and kept productive beta chains. Rows are unified per CDR3 protein, each entry keeping the most common DNA and genes. None of the V and J calls come from the authors' own analysis; TCRdb made them. Within this sample are fewer than 650,000 distinct CDR3 sequences, with roughly 14% of them counted one time only. The ten largest clones take up 4% to 5.5% of the sample.

In regard to this clonotype: Its binding antigen is unknown. The sample holds no much larger clone one base away, and base qualities are not on file.

The CDR3 goes from the cysteine to the phenylalanine over 15 residues. Of the read, only the CDR3 DNA is kept; its 45 bases are in frame from base 1. V was cut back by 6 bases and J by 1 base, leaving a gap of 15 bases between them. In the ophthalmopathy patients, disease was moderately to severely active, with a Clinical Activity Score of 3 or more, a NOSPECS grade of 4 or more, and a duration of less than 3 months. The study excluded patients with uncontrolled infections, other autoimmune diseases, pregnancy or lactation. Diagnoses relied on clinical symptoms, serum thyroxine and TRAb, thyroid ultrasound and orbital computed tomography. Ficoll-Paque density gradient centrifugation was used to isolate PBMCs from around 10 ml of fresh peripheral blood. Trizol reagent was used to extract total RNA, and RNA quality was then checked on an Agilent 2100 Bioanalyzer.

This receptor was identified in a woman aged 40 to 50 with Graves' ophthalmopathy. The sequencing sample was made of blood. The chain employs TRBV12-3 or TRBV12-4 and TRBJ2-5; tentative D gene TRBD2, with 6 bases matching. The DNA sequence is given as TGTGCCAGCAGCCTTCATGCGGGGCCCCAAGAGACCCAGTACTTC. It translates to CASSLHAGPQETQYF.